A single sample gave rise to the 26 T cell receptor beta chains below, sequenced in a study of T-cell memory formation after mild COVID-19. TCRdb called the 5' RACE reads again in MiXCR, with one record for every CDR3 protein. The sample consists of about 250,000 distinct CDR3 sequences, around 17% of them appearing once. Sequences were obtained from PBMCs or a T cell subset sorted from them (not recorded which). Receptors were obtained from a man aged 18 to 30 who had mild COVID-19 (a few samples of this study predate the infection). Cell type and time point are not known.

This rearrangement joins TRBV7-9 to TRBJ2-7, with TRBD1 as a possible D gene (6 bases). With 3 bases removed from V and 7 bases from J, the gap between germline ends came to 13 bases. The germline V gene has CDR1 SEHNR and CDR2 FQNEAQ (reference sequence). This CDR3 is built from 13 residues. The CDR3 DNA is TGTGCCAGCAGCTTGGGGGCCACCACGGAGCAGTACTTC. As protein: CASSLGATTEQYF. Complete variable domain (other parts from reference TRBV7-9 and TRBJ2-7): DTGVSQNPRHKITKRGQNVTFRCDPISEHNRLYWYRQTLGQGPEFLTYFQNEAQLEKSRLLSDRFSAERPKGSFSTLEIQRTEQGDSAMYLCASSLGATTEQYFGPGTRLTVT.

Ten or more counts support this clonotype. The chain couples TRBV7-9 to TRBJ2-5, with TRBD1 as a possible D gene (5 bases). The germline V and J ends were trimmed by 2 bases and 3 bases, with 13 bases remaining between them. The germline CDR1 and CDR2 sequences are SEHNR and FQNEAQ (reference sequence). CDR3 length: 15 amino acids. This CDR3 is CASSLPGNLKETQYF. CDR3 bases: TGTGCCAGCAGCTTACCAGGGAACCTTAAAGAGACCCAGTACTTC.

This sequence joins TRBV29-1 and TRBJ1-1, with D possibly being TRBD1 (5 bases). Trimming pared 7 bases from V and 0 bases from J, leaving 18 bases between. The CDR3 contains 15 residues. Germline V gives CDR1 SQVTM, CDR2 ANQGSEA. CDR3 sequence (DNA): TGCAGCGCCGCACAAGGGTGGGGGATGAACACTGAAGCTTTCTTT. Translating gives CSAAQGWGMNTEAFF. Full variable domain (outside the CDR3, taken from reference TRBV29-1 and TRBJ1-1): SAVISQKPSRDICQRGTSLTIQCQVDSQVTMMFWYRQQPGQSLTLIATANQGSEATYESGFVIDKFPISRPNLTFSTLTVSNMSPEDSSIYLCSAAQGWGMNTEAFFGQGTRLTVV.

This CDR3 reads CSARPGGSNQPQHF. The CDR3 bases are TGCAGTGCTAGGCCGGGAGGTAGCAATCAGCCCCAGCATTTT. V usage is TRBV20-1 and J usage is TRBJ1-5; D unresolved. V was clipped by 3 bases and J by 0 bases, with 9 bases between them. The length of the CDR3 is 14 residues. Germline V gene lookup returns CDR1 DFQATT and CDR2 SNEGSKA (reference sequence).

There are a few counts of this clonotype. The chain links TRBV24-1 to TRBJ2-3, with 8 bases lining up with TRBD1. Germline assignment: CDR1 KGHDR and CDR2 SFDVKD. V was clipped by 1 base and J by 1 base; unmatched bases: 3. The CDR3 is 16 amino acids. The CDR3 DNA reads TGTGCCACCAGTGATTTTCAGGGGGCCGGCACAGATACGCAGTATTTT. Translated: CATSDFQGAGTDTQYF.

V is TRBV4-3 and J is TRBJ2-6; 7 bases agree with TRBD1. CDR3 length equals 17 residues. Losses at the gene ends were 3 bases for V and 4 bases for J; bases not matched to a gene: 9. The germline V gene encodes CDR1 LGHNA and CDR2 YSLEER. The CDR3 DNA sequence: TGCGCCAGCAGCCAGAGAGGGGGCCTTTCCGGGGCCAACGTCCTGACTTTC. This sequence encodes CASSQRGGLSGANVLTF.

CDR3 bases: TGTGCCAGTAGTACTCTCCGGGACAGCGGCCTCTTCGGGGAGCTGTTTTTT. Translation: CASSTLRDSGLFGELFF. The rearrangement uses TRBV19 and TRBJ2-2; 7 bases map to TRBD1. CDR1 and CDR2 from the germline V gene are LNHDA and SQIVND (reference sequence). V shed 4 bases, J shed 7 bases, and the junction held 15 bases outside the gene matches. The CDR3 is 17 residues long.

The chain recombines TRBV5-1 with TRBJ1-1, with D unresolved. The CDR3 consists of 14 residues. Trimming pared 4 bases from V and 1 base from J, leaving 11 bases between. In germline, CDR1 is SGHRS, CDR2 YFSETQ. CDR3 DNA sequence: TGCGCCAGCAGCCCCGATGGGCGGAACACTGAAGCTTTCTTT. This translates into CASSPDGRNTEAFF.

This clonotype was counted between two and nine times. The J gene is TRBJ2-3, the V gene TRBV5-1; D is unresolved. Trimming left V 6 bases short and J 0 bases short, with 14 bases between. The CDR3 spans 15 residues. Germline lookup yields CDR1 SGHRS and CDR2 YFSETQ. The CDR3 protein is CASKTLGGSTDTQYF. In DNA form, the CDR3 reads TGCGCCAGCAAAACCCTCGGCGGTAGCACAGATACGCAGTATTTT. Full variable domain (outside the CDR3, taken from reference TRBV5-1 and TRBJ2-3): KAGVTQTPRYLIKTRGQQVTLSCSPISGHRSVSWYQQTPGQGLQFLFEYFSETQRNKGNFPGRFSGRQFSNSRSEMNVSTLELGDSALYLCASKTLGGSTDTQYFGPGTRLTVL.

Here the CDR3 DNA reads TGTGCCAGCAGCCCTGGTAGGGGGCCCCTCCTCTTCGGCTACACCTTC. It codes for CASSPGRGPLLFGYTF. The rearrangement joins TRBV5-6 to TRBJ1-2; 7 bases are shared with TRBD1. V dropped 4 bases and J dropped 8; count of bases not matched to a gene: 17. In germline, CDR1 is SGHDT, CDR2 YYEEEE. CDR3 length: 16 amino acids.

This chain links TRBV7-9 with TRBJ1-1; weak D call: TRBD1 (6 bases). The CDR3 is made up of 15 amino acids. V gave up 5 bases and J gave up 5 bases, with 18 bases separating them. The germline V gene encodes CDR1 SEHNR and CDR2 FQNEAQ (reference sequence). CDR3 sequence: CASSHTGRVRTEAFF. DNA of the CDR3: TGTGCCAGCAGCCACACAGGGCGGGTTCGGACTGAAGCTTTCTTT.

The CDR3 spells CASSSYEGSPLHF. DNA for the CDR3: TGTGCCAGCAGCTCCTACGAGGGTTCACCCCTCCACTTT. This rearrangement joins TRBV11-2 to TRBJ1-6; D is unresolved. This CDR3 spans 13 amino acids. V was shortened by 4 bases and J by 9 bases, with 10 bases between the two germline ends. The germline CDR1 and CDR2 sequences are SGHAT and FQNNGV.

CDR3 in DNA: TGCAGCGTTGAGAAACTAGCGGGGGGCACAGATACGCAGTATTTT. Its translation is CSVEKLAGGTDTQYF. The chain is built from TRBV29-1 and TRBJ2-3; 11 bases fit TRBD2. Germline V gene lookup returns CDR1 SQVTM and CDR2 ANQGSEA. CDR3 size: 15 residues. Unmatched junction bases numbered 3, after V lost 3 bases and J lost 1 base.

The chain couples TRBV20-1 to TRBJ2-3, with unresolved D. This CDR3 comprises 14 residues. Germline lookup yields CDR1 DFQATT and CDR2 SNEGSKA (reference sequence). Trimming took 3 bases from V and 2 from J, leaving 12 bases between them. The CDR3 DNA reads TGCAGTGCTAGGGTTGGGCCGTCCACAGATACGCAGTATTTT. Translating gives CSARVGPSTDTQYF.

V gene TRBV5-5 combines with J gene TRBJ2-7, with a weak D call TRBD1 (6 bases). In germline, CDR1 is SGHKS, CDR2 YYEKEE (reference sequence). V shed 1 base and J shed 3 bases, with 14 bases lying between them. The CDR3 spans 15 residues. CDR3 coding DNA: TGTGCCAGCAGCTTGACGGACAGTTCCTTCTACGAGCAGTACTTC. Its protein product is CASSLTDSSFYEQYF.

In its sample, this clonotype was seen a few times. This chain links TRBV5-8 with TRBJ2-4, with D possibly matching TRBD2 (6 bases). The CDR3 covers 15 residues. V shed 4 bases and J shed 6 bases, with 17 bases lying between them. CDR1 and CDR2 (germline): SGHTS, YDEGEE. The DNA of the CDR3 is TGTGCCAGCAGCCCCGGGAGCGTCTCGATAAACATTCAGTACTTC. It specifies CASSPGSVSINIQYF.

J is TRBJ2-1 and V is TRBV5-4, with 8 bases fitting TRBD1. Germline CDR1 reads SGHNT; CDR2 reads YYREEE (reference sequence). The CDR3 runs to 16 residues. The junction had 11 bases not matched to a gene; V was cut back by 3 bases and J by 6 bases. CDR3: CASSSLTTGDLNEQFF. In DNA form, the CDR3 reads TGTGCCAGCAGCTCCCTCACGACAGGGGATCTCAATGAGCAGTTCTTC.

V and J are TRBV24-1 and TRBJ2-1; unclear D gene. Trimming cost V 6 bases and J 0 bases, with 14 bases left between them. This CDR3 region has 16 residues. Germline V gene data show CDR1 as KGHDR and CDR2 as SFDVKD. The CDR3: CATSRGDFSSYNEQFF. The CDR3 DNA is TGTGCCACCAGTAGAGGAGACTTCAGCTCCTACAATGAGCAGTTCTTC.

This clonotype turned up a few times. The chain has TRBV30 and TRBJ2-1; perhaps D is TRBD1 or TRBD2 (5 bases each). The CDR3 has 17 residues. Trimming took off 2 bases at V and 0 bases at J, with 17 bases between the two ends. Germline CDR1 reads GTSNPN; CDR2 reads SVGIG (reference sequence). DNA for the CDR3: TGTGCCTGGAGTCAAATCGGACATGGGACCTCCTACAATGAGCAGTTCTTC. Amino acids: CAWSQIGHGTSYNEQFF. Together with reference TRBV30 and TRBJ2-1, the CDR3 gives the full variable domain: SQTIHQWPATLVQPVGSPLSLECTVEGTSNPNLYWYRQAAGRGLQLLFYSVGIGQISSEVPQNLSASRPQDRQFILSSKKLLLSDSGFYLCAWSQIGHGTSYNEQFFGPGTRLTVL.

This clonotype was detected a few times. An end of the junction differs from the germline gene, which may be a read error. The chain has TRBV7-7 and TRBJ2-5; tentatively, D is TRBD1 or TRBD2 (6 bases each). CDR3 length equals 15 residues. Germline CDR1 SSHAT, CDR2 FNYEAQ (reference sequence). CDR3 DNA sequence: TGTGCTAGCAGCCTGGGGGGCGGGTCAGGAGAGACCCAGTACTTC. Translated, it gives CASSLGGGSGETQYF.

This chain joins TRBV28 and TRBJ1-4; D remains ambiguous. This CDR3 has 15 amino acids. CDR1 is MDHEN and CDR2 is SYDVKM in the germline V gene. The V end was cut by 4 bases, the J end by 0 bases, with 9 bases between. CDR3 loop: CASSSPVATNEKLFF. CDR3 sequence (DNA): TGTGCCAGCAGTTCCCCTGTTGCAACTAATGAAAAACTGTTTTTT.

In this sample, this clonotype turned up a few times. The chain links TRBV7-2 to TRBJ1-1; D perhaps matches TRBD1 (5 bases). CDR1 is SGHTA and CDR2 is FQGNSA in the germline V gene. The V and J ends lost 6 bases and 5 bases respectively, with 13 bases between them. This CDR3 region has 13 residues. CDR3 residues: CASSGASETEAFF. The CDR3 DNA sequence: TGTGCCAGCAGTGGGGCGTCGGAGACTGAAGCTTTCTTT.

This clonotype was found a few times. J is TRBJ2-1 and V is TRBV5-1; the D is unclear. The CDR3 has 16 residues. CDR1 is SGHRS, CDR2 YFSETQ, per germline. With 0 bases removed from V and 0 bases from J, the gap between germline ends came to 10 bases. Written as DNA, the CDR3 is TGCGCCAGCAGCTTGGAGATACTAAGCTCCTACAATGAGCAGTTCTTC. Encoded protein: CASSLEILSSYNEQFF.

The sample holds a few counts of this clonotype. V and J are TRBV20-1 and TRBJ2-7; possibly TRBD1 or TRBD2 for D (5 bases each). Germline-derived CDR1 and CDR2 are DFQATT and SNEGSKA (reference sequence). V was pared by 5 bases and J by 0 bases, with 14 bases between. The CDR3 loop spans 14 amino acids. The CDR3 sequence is CSAHSGRSSYEQYF. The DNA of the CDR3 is TGCAGTGCTCACTCGGGACGGAGCTCCTACGAGCAGTACTTC.

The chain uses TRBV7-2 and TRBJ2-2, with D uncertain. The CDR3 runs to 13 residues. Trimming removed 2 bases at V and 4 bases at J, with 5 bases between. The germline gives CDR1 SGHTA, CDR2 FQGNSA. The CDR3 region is CASSLRVTGELFF. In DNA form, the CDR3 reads TGTGCCAGCAGCTTAAGGGTCACCGGGGAGCTGTTTTTT.

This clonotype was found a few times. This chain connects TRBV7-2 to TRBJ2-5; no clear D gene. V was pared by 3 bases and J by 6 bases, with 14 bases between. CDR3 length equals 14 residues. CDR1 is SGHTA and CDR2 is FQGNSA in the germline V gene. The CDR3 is CASSFGQSGQTQYF. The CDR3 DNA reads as TGTGCCAGCAGCTTTGGGCAGTCTGGCCAGACCCAGTACTTC.